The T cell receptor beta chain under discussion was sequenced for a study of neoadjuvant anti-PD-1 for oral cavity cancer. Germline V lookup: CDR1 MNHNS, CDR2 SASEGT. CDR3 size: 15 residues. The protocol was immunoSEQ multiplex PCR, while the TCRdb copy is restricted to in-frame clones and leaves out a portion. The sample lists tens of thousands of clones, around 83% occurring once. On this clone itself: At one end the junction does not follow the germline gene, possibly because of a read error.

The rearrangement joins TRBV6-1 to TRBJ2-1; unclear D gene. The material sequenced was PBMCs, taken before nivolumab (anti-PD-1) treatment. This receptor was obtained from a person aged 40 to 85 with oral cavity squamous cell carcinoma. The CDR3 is CASREASSSYNEQFF. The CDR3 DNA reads TGTGCCAGCAGAGAAGCTTCGAGCTCCTACAATGAGCAGTTCTTC.